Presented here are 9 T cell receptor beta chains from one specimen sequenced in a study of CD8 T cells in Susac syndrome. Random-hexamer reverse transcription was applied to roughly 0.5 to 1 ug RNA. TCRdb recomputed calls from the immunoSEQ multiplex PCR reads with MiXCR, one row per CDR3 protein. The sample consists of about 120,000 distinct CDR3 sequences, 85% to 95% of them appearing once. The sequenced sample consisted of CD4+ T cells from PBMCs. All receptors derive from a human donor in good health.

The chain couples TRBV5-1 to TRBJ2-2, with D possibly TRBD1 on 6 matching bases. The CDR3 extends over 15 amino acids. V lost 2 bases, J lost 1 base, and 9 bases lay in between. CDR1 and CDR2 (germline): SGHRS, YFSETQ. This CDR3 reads CASSFQTGNTGELFF. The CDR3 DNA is TGCGCCAGCAGCTTCCAGACAGGGAACACCGGGGAGCTGTTTTTT.

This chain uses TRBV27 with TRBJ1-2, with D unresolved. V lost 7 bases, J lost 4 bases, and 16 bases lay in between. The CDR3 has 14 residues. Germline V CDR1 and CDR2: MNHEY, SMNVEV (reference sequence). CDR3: CASTPAGDFYGYTF. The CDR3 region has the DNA TGTGCCAGCACACCGGCTGGGGATTTCTATGGCTACACCTTC.

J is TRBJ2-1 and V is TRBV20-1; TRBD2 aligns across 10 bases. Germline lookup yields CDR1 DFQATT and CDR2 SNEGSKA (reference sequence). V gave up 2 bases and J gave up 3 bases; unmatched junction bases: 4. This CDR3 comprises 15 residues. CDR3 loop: CSARIAGGFYNEQFF. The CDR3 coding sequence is TGCAGTGCTAGAATAGCGGGAGGATTCTACAATGAGCAGTTCTTC.

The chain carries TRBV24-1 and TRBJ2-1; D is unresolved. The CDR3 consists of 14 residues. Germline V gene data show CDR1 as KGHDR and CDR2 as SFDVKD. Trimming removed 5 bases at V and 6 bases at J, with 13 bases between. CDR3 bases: TGTGCCACCAGTGGAACCAGTCGTGCCAATGAGCAGTTCTTC. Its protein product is CATSGTSRANEQFF.

The CDR3 DNA is TGTGCCAGCAGCGCGGGACTAGCGGGTGCCTACGAGCAGTACTTC. This sequence encodes CASSAGLAGAYEQYF. This sequence joins TRBV7-2 and TRBJ2-7, with TRBD2 identical over 12 bases. V trimming: 5 bases; J trimming: 2 bases; junction bases outside the gene matches: 4. Germline CDR1 reads SGHTA; CDR2 reads FQGNSA. The CDR3 is made up of 15 amino acids.

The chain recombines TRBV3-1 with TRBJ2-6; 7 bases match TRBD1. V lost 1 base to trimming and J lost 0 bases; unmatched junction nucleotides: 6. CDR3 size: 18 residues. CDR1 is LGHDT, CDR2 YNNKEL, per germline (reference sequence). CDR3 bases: TGTGCCAGCAGCCAAGTAGGGGGCAGTTTCTCTGGGGCCAACGTCCTGACTTTC. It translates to CASSQVGGSFSGANVLTF.

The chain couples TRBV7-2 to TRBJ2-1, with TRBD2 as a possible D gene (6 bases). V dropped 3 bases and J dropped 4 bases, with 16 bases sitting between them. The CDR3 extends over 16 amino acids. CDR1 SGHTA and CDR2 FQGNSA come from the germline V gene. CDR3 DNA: TGTGCCAGCAGCTTTTTAGGAGGGGCGAGTTACAATGAGCAGTTCTTC. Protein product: CASSFLGGASYNEQFF.

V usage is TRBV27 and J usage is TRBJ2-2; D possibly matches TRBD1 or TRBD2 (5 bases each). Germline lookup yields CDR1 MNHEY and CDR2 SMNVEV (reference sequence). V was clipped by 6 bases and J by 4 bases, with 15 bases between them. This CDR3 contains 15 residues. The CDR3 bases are TGTGCCAGCAGCCCGACTCAGAGGGGCACCGGGGAGCTGTTTTTT. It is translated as CASSPTQRGTGELFF.

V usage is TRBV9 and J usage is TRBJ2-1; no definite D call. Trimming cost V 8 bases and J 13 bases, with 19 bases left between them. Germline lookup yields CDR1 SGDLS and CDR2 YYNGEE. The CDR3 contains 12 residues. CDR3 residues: CASSEGIAAQFF. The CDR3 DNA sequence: TGTGCCAGTTCCGAAGGGATCGCCGCCCAGTTCTTC. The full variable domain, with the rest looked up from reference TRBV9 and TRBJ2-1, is DSGVTQTPKHLITATGQRVTLRCSPRSGDLSVYWYQQSLDQGLQFLIQYYNGEERAKGNILERFSAQQFPDLHSELNLSSLELGDSALYFCASSEGIAAQFFGPGTRLTVL.